The next 16 T cell receptor beta chains were all read from a single sample in a study of cytomegalovirus exposure and HLA in healthy donors. The PCR used 60 Vbeta and 13 Jbeta primers. Profiled with immunoSEQ multiplex PCR; TCRdb holds only in-frame clones, not every one. The data hold 120,000 to 150,000 clones, with around three quarters observed a single time. Sequenced sample: PBMCs. Every receptor here comes from a middle-aged man in good health and CMV-seropositive.

This clone was found once. The rearrangement joins TRBV28 to TRBJ1-5, with unresolved D. V lost 1 base, J lost 1 base, and 2 bases lay in between. This CDR3 has 13 amino acids. CDR1 MDHEN and CDR2 SYDVKM come from the germline V gene. The CDR3 reads CASSLSSNQPQHF. The DNA for the CDR3 is TGTGCCAGCAGTTTATCGAGCAATCAGCCCCAGCATTTT.

V usage is TRBV21-1 and J usage is TRBJ1-5; the table names TRBD1, a call not compared with the DNA. TRBV21-1 is a pseudogene segment. This CDR3 has 15 amino acids. The CDR3, as DNA: TGTGCCAGCAGCACACGAAGCGACAGTGATCAGCCCCAGCATTTT. Translated, it gives CASSTRSDSDQPQHF.

A single count supports this clone. V usage is TRBV6-1 and J usage is TRBJ2-2; D uncertain. The V end was cut by 6 bases, the J end by 3 bases, with 5 bases between. Germline V lookup: CDR1 MNHNS, CDR2 SASEGT. This CDR3 contains 12 residues. The CDR3 coding sequence is TGTGCCAGCAGGTCCTACACCGGGGAGCTGTTTTTT. It translates to CASRSYTGELFF.

The chain joins TRBV19 to TRBJ1-2; D is possibly TRBD1 (5 bases). The CDR3 covers 16 residues. Germline CDR1 reads LNHDA; CDR2 reads SQIVND (reference sequence). With 5 bases removed from V and 1 base from J, the gap between germline ends came to 17 bases. The CDR3 loop is CASSRTHSYFNYGYTF. CDR3 sequence (DNA): TGTGCCAGTAGTCGGACACATTCCTATTTTAACTATGGCTACACCTTC.

The genes are TRBV7-9 and TRBJ2-5; the D gene is possibly TRBD2 (5 bases). The germline CDR1 and CDR2 sequences are SEHNR and FQNEAQ (reference sequence). Trimming pared 5 bases from V and 5 bases from J, leaving 21 bases between. CDR3 length: 16 amino acids. The CDR3 region is CASSGWERRPSETQYF. The DNA of the CDR3 is TGTGCCAGCAGCGGATGGGAGCGGAGACCTTCGGAGACCCAGTACTTC.

The rearrangement links TRBV10-3 to TRBJ2-6, with 7 bases that match TRBD1. V was pared by 2 bases and J by 0 bases, with 7 bases of the junction left unmatched. CDR1 and CDR2 (germline): ENHRY, SYGVKD. This CDR3 contains 18 residues. CDR3 sequence reads: CAISEGTASISGANVLTF. CDR3 sequence (DNA): TGTGCCATCAGTGAGGGGACAGCTTCTATCTCTGGGGCCAACGTCCTGACTTTC.

This chain connects TRBV18 to TRBJ2-3; maybe TRBD2 (7 bases). CDR1 and CDR2 (germline): KGHSH, LQKENI. V was cut by 4 bases and J by 6 bases, with 20 bases left in between. This CDR3 is built from 16 residues. The CDR3 region is CASSQFQGGGPDTQYF. DNA for the CDR3: TGTGCCAGCTCACAATTCCAAGGGGGAGGGCCGGATACGCAGTATTTT.

The rearrangement uses TRBV5-1 and TRBJ2-6, with D maybe TRBD2 (6 bases). The germline CDR1 and CDR2 sequences are SGHRS and YFSETQ. The CDR3 spans 15 residues. V was cut by 4 bases and J by 8 bases, with 16 bases left in between. CDR3 protein: CASSPSDGGSNVLTF. The CDR3 bases are TGCGCCAGCAGCCCGTCGGATGGAGGGTCCAACGTCCTGACTTTC. Full variable domain (outside the CDR3, taken from reference TRBV5-1 and TRBJ2-6): KAGVTQTPRYLIKTRGQQVTLSCSPISGHRSVSWYQQTPGQGLQFLFEYFSETQRNKGNFPGRFSGRQFSNSRSEMNVSTLELGDSALYLCASSPSDGGSNVLTFGAGSRLTVL.

The chain recombines TRBV7-9 with TRBJ2-7; 11 bases are a match to TRBD2. Germline-derived CDR1 and CDR2 are SEHNR and FQNEAQ (reference sequence). Trimming cost V 0 bases and J 1 base; bases outside gene matches: 5. The CDR3 contains 17 residues. The DNA for the CDR3 is TGTGCCAGCAGCTTAGCCTCGACTAGCGGGGAATCCTACGAGCAGTACTTC. Protein sequence: CASSLASTSGESYEQYF.

V usage is TRBV10-3 and J usage is TRBJ2-1; 9 nucleotides match TRBD2. This CDR3 has 17 residues. Germline loops: CDR1 ENHRY, CDR2 SYGVKD. V lost 0 bases to trimming and J lost 0 bases; unmatched junction nucleotides: 3. In nucleotides, the CDR3 is TGTGCCATCAGTGAGTCGGGCGGGAGGGACTCCTACAATGAGCAGTTCTTC. As protein: CAISESGGRDSYNEQFF.

This clone appeared once. This chain connects TRBV28 to TRBJ1-5; maybe TRBD1 (6 bases). From germline, CDR1 is MDHEN and CDR2 SYDVKM. The V end lost 7 bases, the J end lost 4 bases, and 8 bases lay between the germline ends. The CDR3 length is 12 residues. The CDR3 sequence: CASTTGNQPQHF. CDR3 coding DNA: TGTGCCAGCACAACAGGGAATCAGCCCCAGCATTTT. Complete variable domain (other parts from reference TRBV28 and TRBJ1-5): DVKVTQSSRYLVKRTGEKVFLECVQDMDHENMFWYRQDPGLGLRLIYFSYDVKMKEKGDIPEGYSVSREKKERFSLILESASTNQTSMYLCASTTGNQPQHFGDGTRLSIL.

The chain links TRBV19 to TRBJ2-1, with D perhaps matching TRBD2 (6 bases). The germline V gene has CDR1 LNHDA and CDR2 SQIVND (reference sequence). Trimming pared 9 bases from V and 9 bases from J, leaving 12 bases between. The CDR3 sequence is 11 residues long. This CDR3 is CASWMGGEQFF. DNA for the CDR3: TGTGCCAGCTGGATGGGGGGTGAGCAGTTCTTC.

This CDR3 reads CASSDPAGTYEQYF. The CDR3 nucleotides read TGTGCCAGCAGTGACCCGGCGGGTACCTACGAGCAGTACTTC. This chain connects TRBV6-4 to TRBJ2-7, with D maybe TRBD2 (5 bases). The V gene's germline CDR1 is MRHNA and CDR2 SNTAGT. The V end was cut by 2 bases, the J end by 2 bases, with 10 bases between. The CDR3 covers 14 residues.

DNA for the CDR3: TGTGCCAGCACAGCGCTCCTGTACCAAGAGACCCAGTACTTC. This gives the protein CASTALLYQETQYF. The chain has TRBV28 and TRBJ2-5; no clear D gene. The germline CDR1 and CDR2 sequences are MDHEN and SYDVKM. V was pared by 7 bases and J by 0 bases, with 12 bases between. This CDR3 spans 14 amino acids.

This clone was seen more than once but under ten times. The chain joins TRBV4-1 to TRBJ2-7; 7 nucleotides agree with TRBD1. V was clipped by 0 bases and J by 4 bases; unmatched bases: 12. The germline CDR1 and CDR2 sequences are MGHRA and YSYEKL. This CDR3 is 17 amino acids long. The DNA for the CDR3 is TGCGCCAGCAGCCAAGATATACCCCCGGACAGGTCATACGAGCAGTACTTC. It yields the protein CASSQDIPPDRSYEQYF.

The chain is built from TRBV6-1 and TRBJ1-4; 7 bases fit TRBD1. Germline lookup yields CDR1 MNHNS and CDR2 SASEGT. Unmatched junction bases numbered 8, after V lost 0 bases and J lost 4 bases. CDR3 length: 17 residues. In DNA form, the CDR3 reads TGTGCCAGCAGTGAAGCGCTTCGGGACAGACGTAATGAAAAACTGTTTTTT. It yields the protein CASSEALRDRRNEKLFF.